Shown below are 23 T cell receptor beta chains from a single sample sequenced in a study of blood T cell repertoires in COVID-19. Repertoires were generated with immunoSEQ multiplex PCR, while TCRdb's copy carries only in-frame clones and drops some. Of 300,000 to 400,000 clones listed, 80% to 90% are singletons. The sample consisted of PBMCs or T cells enriched from blood (not recorded which). The receptors stem from a man in his thirties or forties who had recovered from COVID-19.

This sequence joins TRBV3-1 (or the pseudogene TRBV3-2) and TRBJ2-5; tentative D call: TRBD2 (7 bases). Trimming pared 2 bases from V and 4 bases from J, leaving 8 bases between. CDR1 and CDR2 from the germline V gene are LGHDT and YNNKEL (reference sequence). The CDR3 is made up of 13 amino acids. The CDR3 spells CASSQRGAETQYF. CDR3 nucleotide sequence: TGTGCCAGCAGCCAACGGGGGGCAGAGACCCAGTACTTC.

The chain links TRBV4-1 to TRBJ1-1; TRBD1 agrees at 7 bases. The ends lost 4 bases at V and 0 bases at J; junction bases unmatched: 8. This CDR3 is built from 16 residues. Germline assignment: CDR1 MGHRA and CDR2 YSYEKL. CDR3 sequence reads: CASSPLGDRVNTEAFF. As DNA, the CDR3 is TGCGCCAGCAGCCCCCTAGGAGACAGGGTGAACACTGAAGCTTTCTTT.

The genes are TRBV27 and TRBJ2-7; tentatively, D is TRBD1 (5 bases). Germline CDR1 is MNHEY and CDR2 is SMNVEV (reference sequence). The CDR3 length is 14 residues. Trimming took 2 bases from V and 5 from J, leaving 13 bases between them. CDR3 amino acids: CASSLVAGRHEQYF. The CDR3, as DNA: TGTGCCAGCAGTTTAGTGGCAGGGCGGCACGAGCAGTACTTC.

Worth noting for this clone: Other DNA sequences in this specimen translate into the identical CDR3. The V and J genes are TRBV9 and TRBJ1-2; possibly TRBD1 for D (5 bases). CDR1 and CDR2 (germline): SGDLS, YYNGEE. This CDR3 comprises 13 residues. With 0 bases removed from V and 2 bases from J, the gap between germline ends came to 5 bases. CDR3 sequence (DNA): TGTGCCAGCAGCGTAGGACAGAACTATGGCTACACCTTC. Translated: CASSVGQNYGYTF.

The rearrangement uses TRBV6-5 and TRBJ2-1, with a weak D call TRBD1 (5 bases). The CDR3 has 15 residues. Looked up from germline, CDR1 is MNHEY and CDR2 is SVGAGI. Trimming took 5 bases from V and 0 from J, leaving 11 bases between them. CDR3 nucleotides: TGTGCCAGCAGTAATCGCCAGGGCTCCTACAATGAGCAGTTCTTC. It translates to CASSNRQGSYNEQFF.

The chain uses TRBV14 and TRBJ2-1; 7 bases match TRBD2. The trim removed 1 base at V and 5 bases at J, leaving 11 bases unmatched. The CDR3 is made up of 17 amino acids. Germline values: CDR1 SGHDN, CDR2 FVKESK. The CDR3 nucleotides read TGTGCCAGCAGCCAAGGTCAGGGAGGGCTACTAGACAATGAGCAGTTCTTC. This sequence encodes CASSQGQGGLLDNEQFF.

V gene TRBV28 combines with J gene TRBJ2-3, with no clear D. Trimming removed 5 bases from V and 3 bases from J, with 9 bases in between. The CDR3 consists of 13 residues. Germline V CDR1 and CDR2: MDHEN, SYDVKM. In DNA form, the CDR3 reads TGTGCCAGCAGTCCCCCCGGGACAGATACGCAGTATTTT. This sequence encodes CASSPPGTDTQYF.

The V call is TRBV10-3, the J call TRBJ1-3; tentative D call: TRBD1 (5 bases). This CDR3 region has 13 residues. With 10 bases removed from V and 2 bases from J, the gap between germline ends came to 12 bases. Germline CDR1 ENHRY, CDR2 SYGVKD. DNA of the CDR3: TGTGCCAAATTCAAAGGGGCTGGAAACACCATATATTTT. This gives the protein CAKFKGAGNTIYF.

The V call is TRBV11-2, the J call TRBJ1-2; D not certain. Trimming removed 5 bases from V and 2 bases from J, with 6 bases in between. CDR1 SGHAT and CDR2 FQNNGV come from the germline V gene. This CDR3 contains 12 residues. CDR3 amino acids: CASSGGNYGYTF. CDR3 bases: TGTGCCAGCAGCGGCGGAAACTATGGCTACACCTTC.

The rearrangement links TRBV2 to TRBJ2-7, with D perhaps matching TRBD2 (7 bases). This CDR3 has 16 residues. V gave up 4 bases and J gave up 3 bases, with 19 bases separating them. Germline V gives CDR1 SNHLY, CDR2 FYNNEI. For the CDR3, the DNA is TGTGCCAGCAGTGTTAGTTCTGGGGGGGCTCTCTACGAGCAGTACTTC. Amino acids: CASSVSSGGALYEQYF.

This rearrangement joins TRBV4-2 to TRBJ2-7; 7 nucleotides align to TRBD2. CDR1 and CDR2 (germline): LGHNA, YNFKEQ. The CDR3 is made up of 16 amino acids. V was pared by 0 bases and J by 2 bases, with 7 bases of the junction left unmatched. The CDR3 region is CASSQEILGLAYEQYF. The DNA for the CDR3 is TGTGCCAGCAGCCAAGAAATTTTAGGACTAGCCTACGAGCAGTACTTC.

This rearrangement joins TRBV27 to TRBJ2-7; D possibly corresponds to TRBD1 (6 bases). This CDR3 spans 12 amino acids. In germline, CDR1 is MNHEY, CDR2 SMNVEV (reference sequence). The V end lost 10 bases, the J end lost 0 bases, and 10 bases lay between the germline ends. CDR3 region: CATGQSSYEQYF. The CDR3 nucleotides are TGTGCCACCGGACAGAGCTCCTACGAGCAGTACTTC.

V usage is TRBV15 and J usage is TRBJ1-1; 8 positions agree with TRBD1. Losses at the gene ends were 0 bases for V and 5 bases for J; bases not matched to a gene: 5. In germline, CDR1 is LNHNV, CDR2 YYDKDF (reference sequence). The CDR3 runs to 15 residues. CDR3 coding DNA: TGTGCCACCAGCAGAGATATCGGACAGGGAACTGAAGCTTTCTTT. The encoded protein is CATSRDIGQGTEAFF.

The genes are TRBV11-2 and TRBJ1-6, with D unclear. Germline V lookup: CDR1 SGHAT, CDR2 FQNNGV. The V gene lost 4 bases and the J gene lost 10 bases, with 11 bases spanning the gap. The CDR3 sequence is 13 residues long. CDR3 in amino acids: CASSSESNSPLHF. The CDR3 DNA follows: TGTGCCAGCAGCTCCGAGTCGAACTCACCCCTCCACTTT.

The J gene is TRBJ1-2, the V gene TRBV7-9; D unclear. Germline V gene data show CDR1 as SEHNR and CDR2 as FQNEAQ (reference sequence). V was trimmed by 3 bases and J by 6 bases, leaving 14 bases between them. The CDR3 sequence is 14 residues long. In DNA, the CDR3 is TGTGCCAGCAGCTTGAAAGGACCGAGGGATGGCTACACCTTC. Protein sequence: CASSLKGPRDGYTF.

This clone was seen once. The CDR3 DNA follows: TGTGCCAGCTTGGACAGGGGTCGAAACACCATATATTTT. As protein: CASLDRGRNTIYF. The rearrangement uses TRBV2 and TRBJ1-3; TRBD1 matches 9 bases. Germline V gene sequence: CDR1 SNHLY, CDR2 FYNNEI. CDR3 length equals 13 residues. V shed 8 bases, J shed 5 bases, and the junction held 4 bases outside the gene matches.

This rearrangement joins TRBV5-5 to TRBJ2-1; TRBD1 is a possible D gene (5 bases). The CDR3 has 18 residues. V lost 0 bases and J lost 4, with 20 bases in between. The V gene's germline CDR1 is SGHKS and CDR2 YYEKEE (reference sequence). The chain's CDR3 is CASSLAVGHKGYYNEQFF. For the CDR3, the DNA is TGTGCCAGCAGCTTGGCGGTGGGTCACAAGGGGTATTACAATGAGCAGTTCTTC.

The J gene is TRBJ1-1, the V gene TRBV7-8; 7 nucleotides line up with TRBD1. The CDR3 spans 15 residues. J was trimmed by 1 base and V by 2 bases; bases with no gene match: 4. Per the germline V gene, CDR1 is SGHVS and CDR2 is FQNEAQ. CDR3 bases: TGTGCCAGCAGCTTAACTCGGACAGGGAACACTGAAGCTTTCTTT. It specifies CASSLTRTGNTEAFF.

The chain joins TRBV30 to TRBJ1-1, with D perhaps TRBD1 (5 bases). Trimming pared 4 bases from V and 5 bases from J, leaving 17 bases between. The V gene's germline CDR1 is GTSNPN and CDR2 SVGIG (reference sequence). This CDR3 region has 14 residues. DNA for the CDR3: TGTGCCTGGAATGGGGGGGAGGTAGGAACTGAAGCTTTCTTT. Its protein is CAWNGGEVGTEAFF.

The table lists this clone with a few counts. This sequence joins TRBV5-6 and TRBJ1-2, with TRBD1 matching over 7 bases. Germline V lookup: CDR1 SGHDT, CDR2 YYEEEE. The V and J ends lost 2 bases and 3 bases, in that order; junction bases with no gene match: 10. The CDR3 loop spans 16 amino acids. CDR3 in DNA: TGTGCCAGCAGCTTTCAAGGGGGCAAAGCCCACTATGGCTACACCTTC. It encodes CASSFQGGKAHYGYTF.

CDR3 DNA sequence: TGTGCCAGCAGCTTAGAAGCAGGGAGGTACAATGAGCAGTTCTTC. Translating gives CASSLEAGRYNEQFF. This sequence joins TRBV11-2 and TRBJ2-1; D possibly corresponds to TRBD2 (6 bases). The V end lost 0 bases, the J end lost 4 bases, and 10 bases lay between the germline ends. The CDR3 covers 15 residues. Germline V lookup: CDR1 SGHAT, CDR2 FQNNGV.

J is TRBJ2-2 and V is TRBV15; tentative D call: TRBD1 (6 bases). Deletions cut 3 bases from V and 7 bases from J, with 15 bases between. Germline values: CDR1 LNHNV, CDR2 YYDKDF (reference sequence). The CDR3 runs 15 residues. Here the CDR3 reads CATSSGRGGGGELFF. The CDR3 coding sequence is TGTGCCACCAGCAGCGGCAGGGGTGGAGGCGGGGAGCTGTTTTTT.

The CDR3 coding sequence is TGTGCCAGCAGCCCTTGGCTAGCGGGGGACTACGAGCAGTACTTC. It encodes CASSPWLAGDYEQYF. The rearrangement links TRBV4-2 to TRBJ2-7; TRBD2 matches at 10 bases. The germline V gene encodes CDR1 LGHNA and CDR2 YNFKEQ. With 4 bases clipped from V and 3 bases from J, the junction kept 6 bases outside the gene matches. There are 15 residues in the CDR3.